This TCR beta chain was identified during a study of post-analysis software for immune sequencing data (dated by TCRdb to between 2014 and 2017). Study-level background: Recorded disease courses included relapsing-remitting, secondary progressive and progressive-relapsing multiple sclerosis, with some patients lacking subtype annotation. The patient repertoires were compared against around 11 previously published healthy control repertoires obtained from donors aged roughly 6 to 28 years. A subset of samples was prepared in parallel using single-end sample barcoding, then pooled and co-amplified after Illumina adapter ligation.

The germline V gene (reference sequence) sets CDR1 to DFQATT and CDR2 to SNEGSKA. Including the terminal cysteine and phenylalanine, the CDR3 comprises 14 residues. CDR3 DNA is the only sequence kept; it has 42 bases, read in frame from the first base. The germline ends are 14 bases apart after V is trimmed by 6 bases and J by 0 bases. Study-wide findings and limitations: Four or five TRBV segments, including TRBV5-6, TRBV5-1 and TRBV20-1, were significantly more frequent in patients than controls. When samples were clustered directly using the F measure, samples prepared in the same batch co-clustered strongly, which prompted a batch-effect correction. Normalized Chao1 diversity was significantly lower in multiple sclerosis patients than controls, suggesting substantial peripheral T-cell clonal expansion. The multiple sclerosis patient group was slightly younger than the control group.

This clonotype was picked up a small number of times. Its antigen is still unknown. No base quality information exists; no much larger clone differs at one position. The library was produced with PCR. Instrument used: Illumina HiSeq 2500. To reduce PCR and sequencing biases, unique molecular identifiers were built into the TCR beta cDNA libraries. Roughly 500,000 cDNA molecules were obtained per 1 to 10 million input T cells, so each molecule approximated one T cell. The patient libraries were prepared and sequenced with the same protocol used for the earlier healthy control dataset. Samples belonging to the same batch were prepared together, multiplexed and sequenced on a shared HiSeq lane. For the original study's pipeline: MIGEC handled the raw barcoded reads, throwing out single-read molecular identifier groups before consensus assembly and CDR3 extraction. Clonotype tables were post-analysed with VDJtools, and diversity was normalized by down-sampling all datasets to the smallest sample size. In repertoire overlap clustering, CDR3 amino acid sequences, but not nucleotide sequences, were matched to correct batch-related cross-sample contamination. Clones were called with MiXCR by TCRdb after fastp trimmed the public reads at Q25, and only in-frame beta chains were retained. Each record represents a unique CDR3 protein, reported with the most common genes and DNA among its rows. None of the V and J calls come from the authors' own analysis; TCRdb made them. This sample gives around 400,000 distinct CDR3 sequences in total; 30% to 45% of them show up just once. The ten biggest clones cover 13% of the sample.

TCR beta repertoires were profiled from peripheral blood of roughly 13 young patients with multiple sclerosis to demonstrate the VDJtools post-analysis software. The multiple sclerosis patients were children and adolescents between roughly 6 and 15 years of age. The sequence joins TRBV20-1 to TRBJ1-2; the D gene cannot be named for sure. The receptor comes from a girl aged 5 to 17 with multiple sclerosis. The sequenced sample was blood. The nucleotides read TGCAGTGCGGACGGACGGCAAGCTAACTATGGCTACACCTTC. This yields the protein CSADGRQANYGYTF.